A selection of T cell receptor beta chains follows, all from one sample in a study of PD-1 blockade in mismatch repair-deficient tumors. TCRdb keeps only in-frame clones here, not all; method: immunoSEQ multiplex PCR. Among some 66,000 clones listed, roughly 88% were seen once. This specimen was peripheral blood, taken 52 weeks after starting pembrolizumab. These receptors came from an adult with mismatch repair-deficient cancer. Both conserved end residues are part of each CDR3. A D gene is named only where the DNA matches it firmly. Some rows mark clone size as missing; the rest say once, few, many or name a class of expanded clone.

clone_size,d_call,j_call,v_call,cdr3_nt,cdr3_aa
NA,NA,TRBJ1-3,TRBV12-5,TGTGCTAGTGGCTATCTTAGTGGAAACACCATATATTTT,CASGYLSGNTIYF
NA,TRBD2,TRBJ2-7,TRBV6-6,TGTGCCAGCAGACGGACTAGCGGGAGGGCCTACGAGCAGTACTTC,CASRRTSGRAYEQYF
once,TRBD1,TRBJ1-1,TRBV5-1,TGCGCCAGCAGCTGGGGACAGCCTCTGAACACTGAAGCTTTCTTT,CASSWGQPLNTEAFF
once,TRBD1,TRBJ1-1,TRBV15,TGTGCCACCAGCAGAACAGGGGTTGGCTGGCCTGAAGCTTTCTTT,CATSRTGVGWPEAFF
NA,TRBD2,TRBJ2-7,TRBV6-1,TGTGCCAGCACCGACGGGGAGGGATTGATTTGGGACTTC,CASTDGEGLIWDF
NA,NA,TRBJ2-5,TRBV7-9,TGTGCCAGCAGATCGGGCAGGGTAGGAGAGACCCAGTACTTC,CASRSGRVGETQYF
NA,TRBD2,TRBJ2-3,TRBV30,TGTGCCTGGAGTACCCCAAGACTAGCGGGAGGGGGCACAGATACGCAGTATTTT,CAWSTPRLAGGGTDTQYF
NA,NA,TRBJ1-1,TRBV5-1,TGCGCCAGCAGCCCCCGTGCAGGGCGGACGAACACTGAAGCTTTCTTT,CASSPRAGRTNTEAFF
NA,NA,TRBJ2-2,TRBV7-9,TGTGCCAGCAGCTTTGGGGAAGGGGAGCTGTTTTTT,CASSFGEGELFF
NA,TRBD1,TRBJ1-3,TRBV29-1,TGCAGCGCCAGATCCGGGACAGGGTTTTCAGGAAACACCATATATTTT,CSARSGTGFSGNTIYF
NA,NA,TRBJ2-7,TRBV6-1,TGTGCCAGCCTCCAGGGGTTCTACGAGCAGTACTTC,CASLQGFYEQYF
NA,NA,TRBJ2-7,TRBV7-2,TGTGCCAGCAGCTACCGACACGTCGTAGGCAACGAGCAGTACTTC,CASSYRHVVGNEQYF
once,NA,TRBJ2-7,TRBV21-1,TGTGCCAGCAGCAAAGCGTGGACAAATCGGTCCTACGAGCAGTACTTC,CASSKAWTNRSYEQYF
NA,NA,TRBJ2-7,TRBV4-3,TGCGCCAGCAGCCATGGCACGAGCGCCTACGAGCAGTACTTC,CASSHGTSAYEQYF
NA,TRBD1,TRBJ2-7,TRBV29-1,TGCAGCGTCACCGGACAGGGGGCCTACGAGCAGTACTTC,CSVTGQGAYEQYF
few,NA,TRBJ2-5,TRBV6-1,TGTGCCAGCAGTGATGGGGCGGGGACTCAAGAGACCCAGTACTTC,CASSDGAGTQETQYF
once,NA,TRBJ2-7,TRBV4-3,TGCGCCAGCAGCCTTTACGCGGCGGAAACCGGGACATTCTCCTACGAGCAGTACTTC,CASSLYAAETGTFSYEQYF
NA,TRBD1,TRBJ2-7,TRBV4-2,TGTGCCAGCAGCCAAGATAGACAGGGCATGGGCGAGCAGTACTTC,CASSQDRQGMGEQYF
NA,NA,TRBJ2-6,TRBV6-6,TGTGCCAGCAGATTTCTGGACTCTGGGGCCAACGTCCTGACTTTC,CASRFLDSGANVLTF
NA,NA,TRBJ1-5,TRBV5-5,TGTGCCAGCAGCTCCAGGGGAGTAGGGAGCAATCAGCCCCAGCATTTT,CASSSRGVGSNQPQHF
NA,NA,TRBJ2-5,TRBV11-2,TGTGCCAGCAATGGGGGCTTGGAGACCCAGTACTTC,CASNGGLETQYF
NA,TRBD1,TRBJ1-1,TRBV29-1,TGCAGCGTAGTGACAGGGTTCACTGAAGCTTTCTTT,CSVVTGFTEAFF
NA,TRBD1,TRBJ2-7,TRBV11-2,TGTGCCAGCAGCTTAGTGGAAGGACAGGGAACGTACGAGCAGTACTTC,CASSLVEGQGTYEQYF
NA,NA,TRBJ2-7,TRBV2,TGTGCCAGCGAAGGGGACGGATTGAACCGGGGCCTACGCGAGCAGTACTTC,CASEGDGLNRGLREQYF
NA,NA,TRBJ1-2,TRBV27,TGTGCCAGCAGTCGACAGGAACGAGAGGGCTACACCTTC,CASSRQEREGYTF
NA,NA,TRBJ2-1,TRBV2,TGTGCCAGCAGCGAAGCTCGGGGCTCCTACAATGAGCAGTTCTTC,CASSEARGSYNEQFF
NA,NA,TRBJ2-7,TRBV7-2,TGTGCCAGCAGCTTCCCCCGTGGGAGCGCCAGCTCCTACGAGCAGTACTTC,CASSFPRGSASSYEQYF
NA,NA,TRBJ2-3,TRBV27,TGTGCCAGCAGTTCAGGACTTAGGGGCACAGATACGCAGTATTTT,CASSSGLRGTDTQYF
NA,NA,TRBJ2-3,TRBV4-2,TGTGCCAGCAGCCCCTCCCGGGGACCCAGCACAGATACGCAGTATTTT,CASSPSRGPSTDTQYF
NA,NA,TRBJ2-7,TRBV21-1,TGTGCCAGCAGGCGATACAGGACAGATTCCTACGAGCAGTACTTC,CASRRYRTDSYEQYF
NA,TRBD1,TRBJ1-1,TRBV30,TGTGCCTGGGAGGGAAGTTGGGGACAGCAGAACACTGAAGCTTTCTTT,CAWEGSWGQQNTEAFF
NA,NA,TRBJ1-5,TRBV15,TGTGCCACCAGCAGATCGGGTACAGGCTATCAGCCCCAGCATTTT,CATSRSGTGYQPQHF
NA,TRBD2,TRBJ2-3,TRBV7-6,TGTGCCAGCAGCTTACGGCGGACTAGCGGGAGGGATACGCAGTATTTT,CASSLRRTSGRDTQYF
NA,TRBD1,TRBJ1-2,TRBV13,TGTGCCAGCAGCCCTGGACAGGCACTCTCTGGCTACACCTTC,CASSPGQALSGYTF
once,NA,TRBJ2-1,TRBV6-1,TGTGCCAGCCGTCACCTCGGGGCCTACAATGAGCAGTTCTTC,CASRHLGAYNEQFF
NA,NA,TRBJ2-3,TRBV4-1,TGCGCCAGCAGCCAACCGAGCGGGAGCACAGATACGCAGTATTTT,CASSQPSGSTDTQYF
NA,NA,TRBJ2-5,TRBV19,TGTGCCAGTAGGGGCAGGGTACAAGAGACCCAGTACTTC,CASRGRVQETQYF
NA,NA,TRBJ2-7,TRBV29-1,TGCAGCGTTATGGACGGGTCCTACGAGCAGTACTTC,CSVMDGSYEQYF
NA,TRBD1,TRBJ2-7,TRBV11-2,TGTGCCAGCAGCTTAGGCCGGACAGGGTACTCCTACGAGCAGTACTTC,CASSLGRTGYSYEQYF
NA,NA,TRBJ2-1,TRBV25-1,TGTGCCAGCAGTGAGACGGCTCGGTGGGTTTACAATGAGCAGTTCTTC,CASSETARWVYNEQFF
few,TRBD2,TRBJ2-7,TRBV27,TGTGCCAGCAGTTCATCCAGACTAGCTCAGGTCGAGCAGTACTTC,CASSSSRLAQVEQYF
once,TRBD1,TRBJ2-3,TRBV7-9,TGTGCCAGCAGCCCCCTGGGGCAGGGGGCTGATACGCAGTATTTT,CASSPLGQGADTQYF
once,TRBD2,TRBJ2-1,TRBV11-1,TGTGCCAGCAGCCCTCGCGGGAGTCGGGCCTACAATGAGCAGTTCTTC,CASSPRGSRAYNEQFF
NA,NA,TRBJ2-1,TRBV29-1,TGCAGCGTTCCGGCTAGAGGCGAGCAGTTCTTC,CSVPARGEQFF
NA,TRBD1,TRBJ1-2,TRBV5-4,TGTGCCAGCAGCTGGGTGACAGGGGGCTATGGCTACACCTTC,CASSWVTGGYGYTF
NA,TRBD2,TRBJ2-1,TRBV25-1,TGTGCCAGCAGTGGCCCGATTAGCGGGAGTACCTACAATGAGCAGTTCTTC,CASSGPISGSTYNEQFF
NA,NA,TRBJ2-7,TRBV27,TGTGCCAGCAGTTTGACTAGGCCCACCTACGAGCAGTACTTC,CASSLTRPTYEQYF
NA,NA,TRBJ2-6,TRBV2,TGTGCCAGCAGTGATATGGGAGCCTCTGGGGCCAACGTCCTGACTTTC,CASSDMGASGANVLTF
NA,NA,TRBJ1-1,TRBV6-5,TGTGCCAGCAGTTACTCGAAGGTGCGTCTGTTGAGGGCTTTCTTT,CASSYSKVRLLRAFF
NA,NA,TRBJ1-2,TRBV27,TGTGCCAGCAGTTTATCGGGGGGAACCTATGGCTACACCTTC,CASSLSGGTYGYTF